These T cell receptor beta chains were read from a single sample in a study of blood T cells in healthy people across ages. TCRdb processed the 5' RACE reads anew with MiXCR; each CDR3 protein has one entry. The table records around 940,000 distinct CDR3 sequences, just over 50% of them present only once. Material for sequencing was blood. The source of these receptors is a woman in her sixties or seventies in good health. Both conserved end residues are part of each CDR3. The order of the fields is D gene, J gene, CDR3 length, clone size, V gene, CDR3 DNA, CDR3 protein. D genes are given only for firm matches. Some rows mark clone size as missing; the rest say once, few, many or name a class of expanded clone.

TRBD2 | TRBJ2-5 | 16 | - | TRBV20-1 | TGCAGTGCTAGAACTATAGCGGGAGGGCTTGGAGAGACCCAGTACTTC | CSARTIAGGLGETQYF
TRBD2 | TRBJ2-1 | 18 | - | TRBV4-1 | TGCGCCAGCAGCCAAGATGACGAGCGGGAGAAGGAGGCCAATGAGCAGTTCTTC | CASSQDDEREKEANEQFF
TRBD1 | TRBJ1-5 | 13 | - | TRBV20-1 | TGCAGTGTCGAGACAGGGCTCAATCAGCCCCAGCATTTT | CSVETGLNQPQHF
- | TRBJ2-7 | 16 | - | TRBV6-5 | TGTGCCAGCAGCCAGGCCGGGACACTAGTCTTCGCCGAGCAGTACTTC | CASSQAGTLVFAEQYF
- | TRBJ2-5 | 15 | few | TRBV24-1 | TGTGCCACCAGTGTCGGCGGGTCGGGTCAAGAGACCCAGTACTTC | CATSVGGSGQETQYF
TRBD1 | TRBJ2-2 | 15 | few | TRBV7-2 | TGTGCCAGCAGCCCGACAGGGGGTTTAGTCGGGGAGCTGTTTTTT | CASSPTGGLVGELFF
- | TRBJ2-5 | 12 | many | TRBV2 | TGTGCCAGCAGCCAATCCCGGGAGACCCAGTACTTC | CASSQSRETQYF
- | TRBJ1-5 | 13 | few | TRBV10-3 | TGTGCCATCATGTGGGACACCAATCAGCCCCAGCATTTT | CAIMWDTNQPQHF
- | TRBJ1-4 | 15 | - | TRBV9 | TGTGCCAGCAGCGTAGAGGGATCGGGAGCGGAAAAACTGTTTTTT | CASSVEGSGAEKLFF
TRBD1 | TRBJ2-6 | 16 | few | TRBV28 | TGTGCCAGCAGTTTAAGGACAGGCTCTGGGGCCAACGTCCTGACTTTC | CASSLRTGSGANVLTF
- | TRBJ2-3 | 17 | few | TRBV4-3 | TGCGCCAGCAGCCAAGATCACAGGGAACTTAGTGCAGATACGCAGTATTTT | CASSQDHRELSADTQYF
TRBD2 | TRBJ2-1 | 14 | - | TRBV3-1 | TGTGCCAGCAGCCTTATGGGACTAGCGAATGAGCAGTTCTTC | CASSLMGLANEQFF
- | TRBJ2-5 | 13 | - | TRBV2 | TGTGCCAGCACCTGGACCGCCCCAGGGACCCAGTACTTC | CASTWTAPGTQYF
TRBD1 | TRBJ2-7 | 15 | - | TRBV28 | TGTGCCAGCAGCATCGGAGGGACAGGGGGCTACGAGCAGTACTTC | CASSIGGTGGYEQYF
- | TRBJ2-7 | 11 | few | TRBV6-2/TRBV6-3 | TGTGCCTGCAGTTACTACCACGAGCAGTACTTC | CACSYYHEQYF
TRBD2 | TRBJ2-1 | 16 | few | TRBV7-3 | TGTGCCAGCAGCGGTAGCGGGAGTATACCCTACAATGAGCAGTTCTTC | CASSGSGSIPYNEQFF
- | TRBJ2-7 | 15 | few | TRBV4-1 | TGCGCCAGCAGCCAAGCAGGGACACGAGCCTACGAGCAGTACTTC | CASSQAGTRAYEQYF
- | TRBJ2-7 | 14 | once | TRBV15 | TGTGCCACCAGCAGATCACCAGCGGCCTACGAGCAGTACTTC | CATSRSPAAYEQYF
- | TRBJ2-1 | 16 | - | TRBV27 | TGTGCCAGCAGTTTACGGTCCATGAGCTCCTACAATGAGCAGTTCTTC | CASSLRSMSSYNEQFF
TRBD1 | TRBJ2-3 | 15 | - | TRBV20-1 | TGCAGTGCCAGACCCTGGACAGGGGCGAGGGATACGCAGTATTTT | CSARPWTGARDTQYF
TRBD2 | TRBJ2-3 | 15 | - | TRBV27 | TGTGCTAGCAGCCCGCGACTAGCGGCCCCAGATACGCAGTATTTT | CASSPRLAAPDTQYF
TRBD1 | TRBJ2-7 | 16 | - | TRBV9 | TGTGCCAGCAGCCCCCAGAGGGGACAGGGCTCCTACGAGCAGTACTTC | CASSPQRGQGSYEQYF
- | TRBJ2-7 | 14 | - | TRBV6-1 | TGTGCCAGCAGTGAGCTTCTACTAGACGGCGAGCAGTACTTC | CASSELLLDGEQYF
- | TRBJ2-4 | 14 | once | TRBV5-1 | TGCGCCAGCAGCCTAGCAAAAGGGGGGGGCATTCAGTACTTC | CASSLAKGGGIQYF
- | TRBJ1-1 | 17 | - | TRBV20-1 | TGCAGCACTTTAAAGCCGGGACAAGTATCGGTGAGGGCTGAAGCTTTCTTT | CSTLKPGQVSVRAEAFF
TRBD1 | TRBJ2-5 | 13 | few | TRBV18 | TGTGCCAGCCACGGGACAGGAAAAGAGACCCAGTACTTC | CASHGTGKETQYF
TRBD1 | TRBJ2-7 | 15 | - | TRBV20-1 | TGCAGTGCTAGAGATGGGGACAGGGTTTCTTCCGAGCAGTACTTC | CSARDGDRVSSEQYF
TRBD2 | TRBJ2-4 | 17 | - | TRBV6-2/TRBV6-3 | TGTGCCAGCAGTTACTTTGAGGGAGGGAGGGCCAAAAACATTCAGTACTTC | CASSYFEGGRAKNIQYF
TRBD2 | TRBJ2-7 | 15 | few | TRBV9 | TGTGCCAGCAGCTCCGGACTAGCGGGAGACTACGAGCAGTACTTC | CASSSGLAGDYEQYF
- | TRBJ2-1 | 12 | - | TRBV20-1 | TGCAGTGCTGTAGACCGAAACAATGAGCAGTTCTTC | CSAVDRNNEQFF
TRBD2 | TRBJ2-1 | 12 | few | TRBV20-1 | TGCAGTGCCCAGCGGGACTCATATGAGCAGTTCTTC | CSAQRDSYEQFF
- | TRBJ2-5 | 14 | few | TRBV6-2/TRBV6-3 | TGTGCCAGCAGTTACCCTAGGCACGGAGAGACCCAGTACTTC | CASSYPRHGETQYF
TRBD2 | TRBJ2-3 | 12 | - | TRBV12-3/TRBV12-4 | TGTGCCAGCTCGGGAGGGCCAGATACGCAGAATTTT | CASSGGPDTQNF
- | TRBJ2-7 | 14 | few | TRBV6-2/TRBV6-3 | TGTGCCGTAGGAAGAGGACGGATCTCCTACGAGCAGTACTTC | CAVGRGRISYEQYF
- | TRBJ2-6 | 15 | few | TRBV27 | TGTGCCAGCAGTTTCACAGGCGGTGGGGCCAACGTCCTGACTTTC | CASSFTGGGANVLTF
- | TRBJ1-2 | 12 | few | TRBV7-9 | TGTGCCAGCAGCTTAGCAGAGTATGGCTACACCTTC | CASSLAEYGYTF
- | TRBJ2-1 | 14 | - | TRBV29-1 | TGCAGCGTTGAAGTTCGGGCTAGCAGCAATGAGCAGTTCTTC | CSVEVRASSNEQFF
- | TRBJ1-2 | 15 | - | TRBV20-1 | TGCAGTGCTAGAGATAGTGCAGAGCCCCACTATGGCTACACCTTC | CSARDSAEPHYGYTF
- | TRBJ2-7 | 16 | many | TRBV28 | TGTGCCAGCAGTGTGCAGGGGGGATCGGGGGCACGCACGCAGTACTTC | CASSVQGGSGARTQYF
- | TRBJ2-3 | 15 | few | TRBV7-2 | TGTGCCAGCAGCTCAGACTGGAGCGGTAGCGGTACGCAGTATTTT | CASSSDWSGSGTQYF
- | TRBJ2-3 | 16 | - | TRBV28 | TGTGCCAGCAGTTCGATTGGGTCCCCTAGCACAGATACGCAGTATTTT | CASSSIGSPSTDTQYF
TRBD2 | TRBJ2-7 | 15 | - | TRBV20-1 | TGCAGTGCTAGAGATCTCAGCGGGAGTTTCTACGAGCAGTACTTC | CSARDLSGSFYEQYF